The 21 T cell receptor beta chains listed next were all sequenced from one sample in a study of regulatory T cells in long-lasting Graves disease. Arm-PCR with iRepertoire HTBI primers amplified the CDR3 regions for these TCR beta libraries. MiXCR, run by TCRdb on the multiplex PCR reads, gives a single entry per CDR3 protein. The sample consists of about 540,000 distinct CDR3 sequences, approximately 12% of them appearing once. Stated time point: newly diagnosed GD, antithyroid drugs for less than 3 months. With RNA extracted from PBMCs as input, the TCR library was made. The same sample was also used in a study of T cells in Graves' hyperthyroidism and ophthalmopathy.

The sequenced sample was peripheral blood mononuclear cells (PBMCs), obtained at new diagnosis, from a patient treated with antithyroid drugs. The receptors were sampled from a man aged 25-45 years with Graves disease.

V gene TRBV10-3 combines with J gene TRBJ1-6; TRBD1 matches 8 bases. The CDR3 length is 15 residues. With 4 bases clipped from V and 10 bases from J, the junction kept 9 bases outside the gene matches. Germline CDR1 and CDR2: ENHRY and SYGVKD. CDR3 in amino acids: CAISGSGGAGSPLHF. Here the CDR3 DNA reads TGTGCCATCAGTGGATCAGGGGGCGCCGGGTCACCCCTCCACTTT.

Regarding this clonotype: A much larger clone lies one base from this, so it may be a read error. This chain joins TRBV7-9 and TRBJ2-5, with D possibly matching TRBD2 (6 bases). Germline loops: CDR1 SEHNR, CDR2 FQNEAQ (reference sequence). This CDR3 comprises 12 residues. CDR3 loop: CASSFSGETLYF. DNA for the CDR3: TGTGCCAGCAGCTTTTCGGGGGAGACCCTGTACTTC. Full variable domain (rest looked up from reference TRBV7-9 and TRBJ2-5): DTGVSQNPRHKITKRGQNVTFRCDPISEHNRLYWYRQTLGQGPEFLTYFQNEAQLEKSRLLSDRFSAERPKGSFSTLEIQRTEQGDSAMYLCASSFSGETLYFGPGTRLLVL.

A note on this clonotype: A much more abundant neighbour one base away suggests this may be a read error. The genes are TRBV6-2 or TRBV6-3 and TRBJ2-1; D may be TRBD1 or TRBD2 (6 bases each). Trimming removed 5 bases from V and 8 bases from J, with 13 bases in between. This CDR3 contains 13 residues. Germline V gene lookup returns CDR1 MNHEY and CDR2 SVGEGT. Written as DNA, the CDR3 is TGTGCCAGCAGTAACGTGGGGGGCTATGAGCAGTTCTTC. It is translated as CASSNVGGYEQFF.

This clonotype was observed many times. The chain recombines TRBV7-2 with TRBJ2-5; D perhaps matches TRBD1 (6 bases). CDR3 size: 13 residues. Germline CDR1 is SGHTA and CDR2 is FQGNSA. The V end was cut by 2 bases, the J end by 5 bases, with 9 bases between. CDR3 residues: CASSLWGPETQYF. The CDR3 DNA is TGTGCCAGCAGCTTATGGGGGCCGGAGACCCAGTACTTC.

On this clonotype itself: Possible read error: a much larger clone is one base away. J is TRBJ2-5 and V is TRBV5-6, with a weak D call TRBD2 (6 bases). The J call is doubtful: the DNA matches TRBJ2-1 better. Germline V CDR1 and CDR2: SGHDT, YYEEEE. CDR3 size: 14 residues. CDR3 in amino acids: CASSLLHGRGEQFF. Here the CDR3 DNA reads TGTGCCAGCAGCTTGTTACACGGGAGAGGGGAGCAGTTCTTC.

This clonotype was detected ten times or more. V and J are TRBV12-3 or TRBV12-4 and TRBJ1-4; D not resolved. CDR3 length: 13 amino acids. V was trimmed by 3 bases and J by 4 bases, leaving 6 bases between them. CDR3: CASSLQLNEKLFF. The CDR3 DNA is TGTGCCAGCAGTTTGCAGCTTAATGAAAAACTGTTTTTT.

This clonotype was observed at least ten times. The chain is built from TRBV7-2 and TRBJ2-7, with 7 bases identical to TRBD2. Germline trimming cut 6 bases from V and 4 bases from J; bases unmatched to any gene: 9. The CDR3 totals 14 residues. From germline, CDR1 is SGHTA and CDR2 FQGNSA. The CDR3 spells CASSLSLLAYEQYF. CDR3 DNA: TGTGCCAGCAGTTTGAGTCTACTAGCGTACGAGCAGTACTTC.

This clonotype was detected only a few times. The chain links TRBV7-2 to TRBJ2-1, with 10 bases fitting TRBD1. The junction had 14 bases not matched to a gene; V was cut back by 3 bases and J by 9 bases. In germline, CDR1 is SGHTA, CDR2 FQGNSA. The CDR3 contains 17 residues. CDR3 sequence (DNA): TGTGCCAGCAGCTTCGGCCCAACCGGGACAGGGGATGGTGAGCAGTTCTTC. Its translation: CASSFGPTGTGDGEQFF.

This clonotype appeared many times. The chain is built from TRBV27 and TRBJ2-7; unclear D gene. The germline gives CDR1 MNHEY, CDR2 SMNVEV (reference sequence). V was shortened by 6 bases and J by 2 bases, with 11 bases between the two germline ends. The CDR3 has 13 residues. The CDR3 coding sequence is TGTGCCAGCAGCCCCCGCTACGCCTACGAGCAGTACTTC. This encodes CASSPRYAYEQYF.

This clonotype was counted many times. The chain uses TRBV5-1 and TRBJ2-5; the D is unclear. This CDR3 has 17 amino acids. V dropped 3 bases and J dropped 2 bases, with 20 bases sitting between them. Germline V gene data show CDR1 as SGHRS and CDR2 as YFSETQ. The DNA for the CDR3 is TGCGCCAGCAGCTCGCCTTCGGGTGATCTGACTCAAGAGACCCAGTACTTC. Translation gives CASSSPSGDLTQETQYF.

The sample holds many counts of this clonotype. Written as DNA, the CDR3 is TGTGCCAGCAGTCCCACATCCCGGGCTTATCAGCCCCAGCATTTT. Translation gives CASSPTSRAYQPQHF. The rearrangement joins TRBV12-3 or TRBV12-4 to TRBJ1-5, with D hard to call. Trimming took 5 bases from V and 5 from J, leaving 16 bases between them. This CDR3 comprises 15 residues.

This clonotype was observed at least ten times. The chain combines TRBV3-1 with TRBJ1-1, with a tentative D call TRBD1 (5 bases). Trimming stripped 1 base from V and 5 bases from J, with 14 bases between. CDR3 size: 15 residues. Germline assignment: CDR1 LGHDT and CDR2 YNNKEL (reference sequence). The CDR3 bases are TGTGCCAGCAGCCAAGGGGGCGCCGGGGGTACTGAAGCTTTCTTT. Its translation: CASSQGGAGGTEAFF.

This clonotype has ten or more counts. V gene TRBV27 combines with J gene TRBJ1-1; the D is unclear. Trimming cost V 0 bases and J 0 bases, with 2 bases left between them. CDR3 length equals 13 residues. CDR1 is MNHEY and CDR2 is SMNVEV in the germline V gene (reference sequence). CDR3 DNA: TGTGCCAGCAGTTTATCCCTGAACACTGAAGCTTTCTTT. It translates to CASSLSLNTEAFF.

This clonotype showed up many times. The V and J genes are TRBV12-3 or TRBV12-4 and TRBJ2-3, with D unresolved. V lost 6 bases and J 3 bases, leaving 10 bases between the germline ends. CDR3 length: 13 amino acids. The CDR3 spells CASSYVQTDTQYF. The DNA for the CDR3 is TGTGCCAGCAGCTATGTCCAGACAGATACGCAGTATTTT.

This clonotype was detected only a few times. The chain combines TRBV4-1 with TRBJ1-2; 8 nucleotides align to TRBD1. The CDR3 spans 15 residues. After removal of 0 bases from V and 7 bases from J, the junction contained 7 bases not matched to a gene. Germline values: CDR1 MGHRA, CDR2 YSYEKL. The CDR3 spells CASSQEAGRGLGYTF. The CDR3 DNA is TGCGCCAGCAGCCAAGAGGCGGGCAGGGGGCTTGGCTACACCTTC.

There are a few counts of this clonotype. The V gene is TRBV27, the J gene TRBJ1-4; D perhaps matches TRBD1 (5 bases). Trimming shortened V by 6 bases and J by 4 bases, and 12 bases separated the two germline ends. CDR1 and CDR2 from the germline V gene are MNHEY and SMNVEV (reference sequence). The CDR3 extends over 14 amino acids. In DNA form, the CDR3 reads TGTGCCAGCAGCTGGACACCACTTAATGAAAAACTGTTTTTT. As protein: CASSWTPLNEKLFF.

This clonotype appeared many times. This chain joins TRBV7-2 and TRBJ2-3; 7 bases are a match to TRBD1. Germline V gene lookup returns CDR1 SGHTA and CDR2 FQGNSA. The length of the CDR3 is 15 residues. The J segment lost 0 bases and the V segment lost 6 bases, leaving 6 bases of the junction unmatched. This chain's CDR3 is CASSRTGPSTDTQYF. CDR3 nucleotides: TGTGCCAGCAGTAGGACAGGTCCCAGCACAGATACGCAGTATTTT.

The chain combines TRBV11-3 with TRBJ2-6; D uncertain. Germline V gene lookup returns CDR1 SGHNT and CDR2 YENEEA. The CDR3 totals 16 residues. V lost 3 bases and J 0 bases, leaving 9 bases between the germline ends. The CDR3 protein is CASSLTQSSGANVLTF. DNA for the CDR3: TGTGCCAGCAGCTTGACTCAGAGCTCTGGGGCCAACGTCCTGACTTTC.

This clonotype has more than one count but fewer than ten. V gene TRBV30 combines with J gene TRBJ2-1, with TRBD2 matching 8 bases. V trimming: 1 base; J trimming: 7 bases; junction bases outside the gene matches: 9. CDR3 size: 15 residues. Germline assignment: CDR1 GTSNPN and CDR2 SVGIG (reference sequence). The CDR3 DNA is TGTGCCTGGAGTGCCGGGCTAGCGGGCGCTAATGAGCAGTTCTTC. Its translation: CAWSAGLAGANEQFF.

V gene TRBV5-1 combines with J gene TRBJ2-5, with 7 nucleotides matching TRBD1. Per germline, CDR1 SGHRS and CDR2 YFSETQ. Trimming cost V 4 bases and J 4 bases; bases outside gene matches: 7. This CDR3 is built from 14 residues. In DNA, the CDR3 is TGCGCCAGCAGCGGGACAGCAAACGGAGAGACCCAGTACTTC. It specifies CASSGTANGETQYF.

This clonotype was observed at least ten times. J is TRBJ1-2 and V is TRBV12-3 or TRBV12-4, with no clear D. The CDR3 contains 15 residues. Deletions cut 3 bases from V and 0 bases from J, with 11 bases between. CDR3 nucleotide sequence: TGTGCCAGCAGTTTTGGGAGGCGAGCTAACTATGGCTACACCTTC. Protein: CASSFGRRANYGYTF.